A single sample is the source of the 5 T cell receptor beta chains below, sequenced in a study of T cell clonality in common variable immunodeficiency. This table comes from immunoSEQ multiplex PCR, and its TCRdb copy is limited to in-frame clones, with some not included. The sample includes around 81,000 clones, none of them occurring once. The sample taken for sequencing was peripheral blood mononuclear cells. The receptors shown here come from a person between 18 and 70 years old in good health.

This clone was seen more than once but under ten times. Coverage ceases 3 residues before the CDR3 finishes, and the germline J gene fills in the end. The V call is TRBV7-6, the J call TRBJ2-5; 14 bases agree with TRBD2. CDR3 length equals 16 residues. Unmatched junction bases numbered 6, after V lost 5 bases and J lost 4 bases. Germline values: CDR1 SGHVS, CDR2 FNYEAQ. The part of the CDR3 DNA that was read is TGTGCCAGCAGCCCGGGACTAGCGGGAGTTGGAGAGACC. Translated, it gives CASSPGLAGVGET. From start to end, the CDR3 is CASSPGLAGVGETQYF.

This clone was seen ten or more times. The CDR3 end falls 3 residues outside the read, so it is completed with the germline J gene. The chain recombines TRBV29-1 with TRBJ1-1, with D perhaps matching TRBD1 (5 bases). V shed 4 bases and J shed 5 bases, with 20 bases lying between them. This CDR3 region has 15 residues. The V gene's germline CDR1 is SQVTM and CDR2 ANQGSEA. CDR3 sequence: CSVVTGWGGRTEAFF. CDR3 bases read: TGCAGCGTTGTTACCGGGTGGGGGGGAAGAACTGAA.

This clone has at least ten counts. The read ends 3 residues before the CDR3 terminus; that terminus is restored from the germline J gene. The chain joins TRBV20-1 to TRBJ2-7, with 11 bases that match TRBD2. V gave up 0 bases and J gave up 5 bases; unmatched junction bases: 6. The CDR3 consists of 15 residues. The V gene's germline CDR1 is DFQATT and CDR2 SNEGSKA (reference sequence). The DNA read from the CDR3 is TGCAGTGCTAGAGATCGACTAGCGGGATACCACGAG. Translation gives CSARDRLAGYHE. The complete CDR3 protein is CSARDRLAGYHEQYF.

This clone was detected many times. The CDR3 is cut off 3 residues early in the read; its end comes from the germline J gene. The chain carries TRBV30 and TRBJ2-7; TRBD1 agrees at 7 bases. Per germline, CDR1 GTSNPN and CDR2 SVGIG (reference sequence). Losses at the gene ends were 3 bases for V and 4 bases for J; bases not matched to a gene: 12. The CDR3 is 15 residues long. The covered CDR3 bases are TGTGCCTGGAGAACTCTCCGGGACAGTTTATACGAG. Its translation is CAWRTLRDSLYE. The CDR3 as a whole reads CAWRTLRDSLYEQYF.

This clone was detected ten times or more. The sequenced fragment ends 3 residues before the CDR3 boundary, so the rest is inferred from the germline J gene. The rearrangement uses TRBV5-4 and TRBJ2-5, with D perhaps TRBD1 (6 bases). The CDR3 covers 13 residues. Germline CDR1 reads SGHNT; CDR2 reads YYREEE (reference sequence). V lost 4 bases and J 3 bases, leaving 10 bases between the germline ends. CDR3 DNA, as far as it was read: TGTGCCAGCAGCAAGGACAGAGAAGAGACC. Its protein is CASSKDREET. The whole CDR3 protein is CASSKDREETQYF.